A selection of T cell receptor beta chains follows, all from one sample in a study of blood T cell repertoires in COVID-19. Repertoires were generated with immunoSEQ multiplex PCR, while TCRdb's copy carries only in-frame clones and drops some. The sample contains some 290,000 clones, 81% of which appear only once. Sample: peripheral blood. The receptor source for this set is a woman aged 55 to 70 with active or convalescent COVID-19. The conserved cysteine and the conserved F or W are not part of the CDR3 here.

v_gene,j_gene,CDR3aa
TRBV7-9,TRBJ2-7,ASSLGSSSVYEQY
TRBV13,TRBJ1-3,ASTIQMRGNTIY
TRBV5-5,TRBJ2-7,ASSLEPGYEQY
TRBV7-8,TRBJ1-2,ASSASTGYAFGYT
TRBV5-1,TRBJ2-7,ASSWFYSSGGVHYEQY
TRBV25-1,TRBJ2-3,ASSTRGLPDTQY
TRBV19,TRBJ2-1,ASSVTNSGVEQF
TRBV10-1,TRBJ2-7,ASSESGGASTYEQY
TRBV30,TRBJ2-5,AWTPGGGARETQY
TRBV6-1,TRBJ1-2,ASSEIGDYGYT
TRBV11-2,TRBJ1-3,ASSPDGVSGNTIY
TRBV25-1,TRBJ1-1,ASSDSTGGWTEAF
TRBV20-1,TRBJ1-2,SASLRDRVNYGYT
TRBV10-3,TRBJ1-5,AISENFGRGTNQPQH
TRBV29-1,TRBJ2-7,SVVIPGYEQY
TRBV30,TRBJ2-2,AWSSLTVHGELF
TRBV7-3,TRBJ1-1,ASSVRPLGGEVNTEAF
TRBV24-1,TRBJ2-1,ATQGSSYNEQF
TRBV10-3,TRBJ1-5,AISKGEGNQPQH
TRBV11-2,TRBJ2-5,ASSLGWAQETQY
TRBV11-2,TRBJ2-3,ASSYGELTDTQY
TRBV12-5,TRBJ1-2,ASGLEQYGYT
TRBV19,TRBJ1-2,ASSGLSRGYGYT